These 30 T cell receptor beta chains originate from one sample sequenced in a study of breast tumors, draining lymph nodes, adjacent tissues. TCRdb called the multiplex PCR reads again in MiXCR, with one record for every CDR3 protein. Here the sample spans approximately 150,000 distinct CDR3 sequences, about 33% being singletons. Axillary draining lymph nodes of breast cancer patients supplied the node samples. The sequencing input was axillary lymph node tissue. The receptors originated from a female donor with breast cancer. Some clones in this sample may be carry-over from other donors' samples.

The table lists this clonotype with many counts. The chain has TRBV7-9 and TRBJ2-7, with D hard to call. The CDR3 spans 11 residues. Deletions cut 4 bases from V and 6 bases from J, with 7 bases between. The germline V gene encodes CDR1 SEHNR and CDR2 FQNEAQ (reference sequence). CDR3 sequence reads: CASSSIAEQYF. The CDR3 DNA is TGTGCCAGCAGCTCAATCGCCGAGCAGTACTTC.

The rearrangement uses TRBV9 and TRBJ1-3; possibly TRBD1 for D (5 bases). This CDR3 region has 14 residues. Trimming took 5 bases from V and 2 from J, leaving 11 bases between them. Germline CDR1 and CDR2: SGDLS and YYNGEE. The CDR3 region is CASSSGGAGNTIYF. The CDR3 DNA reads TGTGCCAGCAGTAGCGGGGGGGCTGGAAACACCATATATTTT.

This clonotype has a count of ten or more. The chain joins TRBV4-1 to TRBJ2-3; TRBD1 matches 10 bases. V gave up 5 bases and J gave up 0 bases; unmatched junction bases: 8. The CDR3 consists of 17 residues. Per the germline V gene, CDR1 is MGHRA and CDR2 is YSYEKL. The CDR3 spells CASSGYRTGGSTDTQYF. Here the CDR3 DNA reads TGCGCCAGCAGCGGATACCGGACAGGGGGAAGCACAGATACGCAGTATTTT.

This clonotype appeared many times. The J gene is TRBJ2-7, the V gene TRBV20-1; TRBD1 might be the D (6 bases). The CDR3 is 16 residues long. V lost 0 bases and J 2 bases, leaving 17 bases between the germline ends. The germline V gene encodes CDR1 DFQATT and CDR2 SNEGSKA (reference sequence). The CDR3 DNA reads as TGCAGTGCTAGAGACCCCAGGACAGCGGCCACCTACGAGCAGTACTTC. It translates to CSARDPRTAATYEQYF.

This clonotype occurred once. The chain recombines TRBV2 with TRBJ1-2; the D gene is possibly TRBD1 (6 bases). Trimming cost V 6 bases and J 8 bases, with 13 bases left between them. The CDR3 covers 12 residues. The germline gives CDR1 SNHLY, CDR2 FYNNEI. The CDR3 spells CASRDPRGGYTF. CDR3 sequence (DNA): TGTGCCAGCAGGGACCCCAGGGGCGGCTACACCTTC.

The chain uses TRBV28 and TRBJ2-3, with 13 positions matching TRBD2. Germline-derived CDR1 and CDR2 are MDHEN and SYDVKM. V gave up 8 bases and J gave up 1 base; unmatched junction bases: 6. CDR3 length: 16 amino acids. The CDR3 sequence is CASQLAGGTRTDTQYF. In nucleotides, the CDR3 is TGTGCCAGCCAACTAGCGGGAGGGACTCGCACAGATACGCAGTATTTT.

Notes on this clonotype: A much more abundant neighbour one base away suggests this may be a read error. The CDR3 here is CASSLQGASTEAFF. The CDR3, as DNA: TGTGCCAGCAGCTTACAGGGGGCGAGCACTGAAGCTTTCTTT. The chain is built from TRBV5-6 and TRBJ1-1; 9 bases are a match to TRBD1. Germline lookup yields CDR1 SGHDT and CDR2 YYEEEE. Trimming at V came to 2 bases and at J to 4 bases, leaving 3 bases not matched to a gene. CDR3 length equals 14 residues.

Points on this clonotype: The junction and the germline gene differ at one end; a read error may be behind it. V gene TRBV29-1 combines with J gene TRBJ1-1; D may be TRBD1 (5 bases). The CDR3 is 13 amino acids. In germline, CDR1 is SQVTM, CDR2 ANQGSEA. The CDR3 DNA sequence: TGCAGCGTTCACAATGGTGGGGCCACTGAAGCTTCCTTT. Amino acid sequence: CSVHNGGATEASF.

The chain employs TRBV14 and TRBJ2-7, with TRBD2 identical over 10 bases. The CDR3 has 17 residues. The germline V gene encodes CDR1 SGHDN and CDR2 FVKESK. The trim removed 0 bases at V and 8 bases at J, leaving 13 bases unmatched. The chain's CDR3 is CASSQEFLGLAGAKQYF. CDR3 in DNA: TGTGCCAGCAGCCAAGAATTCCTGGGGCTAGCGGGAGCTAAGCAGTACTTC.

The CDR3 bases are TGTGCCTGGAGTCGCGGACAGGTAGACCAGCCCCAGCATTTT. Its protein is CAWSRGQVDQPQHF. The rearrangement links TRBV30 to TRBJ1-5; TRBD1 aligns across 7 bases. Germline V gene data show CDR1 as GTSNPN and CDR2 as SVGIG (reference sequence). Trimming took 2 bases from V and 7 from J; bases not matched to a gene: 8. The CDR3 totals 14 residues.

Turning to this clonotype: This is likely a read error, given that the CDR3 carries no conserved phenylalanine or tryptophan at its end. The DNA is omitted, as the CDR3 cannot be located on it reliably, and the CDR3 follows TCRdb's listing. The rearrangement uses TRBV6-1 and TRBJ1-4. The CDR3 adds up to 9 amino acids, both ends counted. Germline CDR1 reads MNHNS; CDR2 reads SASEGT. CDR3 protein: CASRDRAVA.

This clonotype was counted once. The chain has TRBV7-6 and TRBJ1-2; possible D gene TRBD1, 6 bases. Trimming took off 2 bases at V and 6 bases at J, with 10 bases between the two ends. This CDR3 has 13 residues. Per the germline V gene, CDR1 is SGHVS and CDR2 is FNYEAQ. This CDR3 is CASSLFQGNGYTF. The CDR3 nucleotides read TGTGCCAGCAGCTTATTCCAGGGGAATGGCTACACCTTC.

The table lists this clonotype with many counts. The gene calls are TRBV30 and TRBJ1-2, with 11 nucleotides matching TRBD1. CDR1 is GTSNPN, CDR2 SVGIG, per germline (reference sequence). The ends lost 2 bases at V and 11 bases at J; junction bases unmatched: 10. CDR3 length: 14 residues. The CDR3 sequence: CAWSTGQGAKGYTF. The CDR3 nucleotides read TGTGCCTGGAGTACCGGACAGGGGGCAAAGGGATACACCTTC.

The chain uses TRBV3-1 and TRBJ1-5; D unresolved. This CDR3 is 14 amino acids long. Trimming shortened V by 0 bases and J by 11 bases, and 14 bases separated the two germline ends. The V gene's germline CDR1 is LGHDT and CDR2 YNNKEL (reference sequence). The CDR3 loop reads CASSQDTGKETQHF. In nucleotides, the CDR3 is TGTGCCAGCAGCCAAGATACCGGGAAAGAGACCCAGCATTTT.

The CDR3 DNA reads TGTGCCAGCAGCTTAGGGGACAGGGTTGGAAACACCTTC. Protein sequence: CASSLGDRVGNTF. The J gene is TRBJ1-2, the V gene TRBV7-2, with 9 bases matching TRBD1. The CDR3 covers 13 residues. V lost 1 base and J lost 12; bases outside the gene matches: 6. Germline V CDR1 and CDR2: SGHTA, FQGNSA.

The sample holds many counts of this clonotype. This chain uses TRBV28 with TRBJ1-5; possibly TRBD1 for D (5 bases). The CDR3 runs to 12 residues. Germline lookup yields CDR1 MDHEN and CDR2 SYDVKM. Trimming shortened V by 10 bases and J by 2 bases, and 9 bases separated the two germline ends. The CDR3 protein is CATRDGNQPQHF. CDR3 coding DNA: TGTGCCACCCGGGACGGCAATCAGCCCCAGCATTTT.

The chain couples TRBV20-1 to TRBJ2-3; 14 nucleotides line up with TRBD2. CDR3 length equals 16 residues. The ends lost 3 bases at V and 4 bases at J; junction bases unmatched: 6. The germline CDR1 and CDR2 sequences are DFQATT and SNEGSKA (reference sequence). This chain's CDR3 is CSASLTSGGGADTQYF. DNA for the CDR3: TGCAGTGCTAGTTTGACTAGCGGGGGGGGGGCAGATACGCAGTATTTT.

Many counts were recorded for this clonotype. The J gene is TRBJ2-7, the V gene TRBV7-9; 7 bases are shared with TRBD2. Looked up from germline, CDR1 is SEHNR and CDR2 is FQNEAQ (reference sequence). This CDR3 spans 13 amino acids. Unmatched junction bases numbered 7, after V lost 5 bases and J lost 6 bases. The CDR3 is CASSMGGRGEQYF. CDR3 nucleotide sequence: TGTGCCAGCAGCATGGGGGGGAGGGGCGAGCAGTACTTC. Full variable domain (missing parts from reference TRBV7-9 and TRBJ2-7): DTGVSQNPRHKITKRGQNVTFRCDPISEHNRLYWYRQTLGQGPEFLTYFQNEAQLEKSRLLSDRFSAERPKGSFSTLEIQRTEQGDSAMYLCASSMGGRGEQYFGPGTRLTVT.

This clonotype was seen ten or more times. The chain couples TRBV5-1 to TRBJ2-5; 9 positions agree with TRBD1. The CDR3 covers 17 residues. The germline gives CDR1 SGHRS, CDR2 YFSETQ. Trimming at V came to 0 bases and at J to 4 bases, leaving 10 bases not matched to a gene. The CDR3 region is CASSLALGTGRAETQYF. DNA for the CDR3: TGCGCCAGCAGCTTGGCCCTCGGGACAGGGAGGGCAGAGACCCAGTACTTC.

This clonotype was counted at least ten times. This rearrangement joins TRBV30 to TRBJ2-7, with a weak D call TRBD2 (6 bases). The V gene's germline CDR1 is GTSNPN and CDR2 SVGIG (reference sequence). The CDR3 consists of 16 residues. V was trimmed by 0 bases and J by 0 bases, leaving 15 bases between them. The chain's CDR3 is CAWSVRGSGPSYEQYF. The DNA for the CDR3 is TGTGCCTGGAGTGTACGAGGGAGCGGGCCCTCCTACGAGCAGTACTTC.

At least ten counts were recorded for this clonotype. The chain employs TRBV7-8 and TRBJ2-3, with a tentative D call TRBD2 (6 bases). V dropped 4 bases and J dropped 0 bases, with 14 bases sitting between them. CDR3 length: 16 amino acids. Germline loops: CDR1 SGHVS, CDR2 FQNEAQ. CDR3 sequence: CASSYRDFTSTDTQYF. CDR3 nucleotide sequence: TGTGCCAGCAGCTACCGGGACTTCACTAGCACAGATACGCAGTATTTT.

This clonotype was recorded at least ten times. This clone may be a read error of a much larger clone one base away. The gene calls are TRBV7-9 and TRBJ2-5; 7 bases line up with TRBD1. The CDR3 sequence is 13 residues long. Germline V lookup: CDR1 SEHNR, CDR2 FQNEAQ (reference sequence). V lost 5 bases and J lost 7; bases outside the gene matches: 7. CDR3 sequence (DNA): TGTGCCAGCAGCACTACAGGGGTCGTGACCCAGTACTTC. Translated: CASSTTGVVTQYF.

This clonotype occurred many times. A single base separates this from a much larger clone, so it may be a read error. This chain connects TRBV7-8 to TRBJ2-5; TRBD1 might be the D (6 bases). Germline CDR1 is SGHVS and CDR2 is FQNEAQ. This CDR3 has 17 residues. The CDR3: CASSLVSPTGYQEPQYF. CDR3 coding DNA: TGTGCCAGCAGCTTAGTATCGCCAACAGGGTACCAAGAGCCCCAGTACTTC.

The table lists this clonotype with many counts. The chain carries TRBV19 and TRBJ1-5; TRBD1 matches at 8 bases. Germline CDR1 is LNHDA and CDR2 is SQIVND (reference sequence). The CDR3 totals 14 residues. J was trimmed by 7 bases and V by 9 bases; bases with no gene match: 11. The CDR3, as DNA: TGTGCCAGCCAGCCGGGACAGGTCGGACAGCCCCAGCATTTT. It translates to CASQPGQVGQPQHF.

This clonotype was seen only a few times. The chain uses TRBV5-1 and TRBJ1-1; D may be TRBD1 (6 bases). Trimming took off 2 bases at V and 8 bases at J, with 10 bases between the two ends. The CDR3 length is 12 residues. From germline, CDR1 is SGHRS and CDR2 YFSETQ. The CDR3, as DNA: TGCGCCAGCAGCTTCGTAACAGGGGAAGCTTTCTTT. Protein product: CASSFVTGEAFF.

This clonotype has at least ten counts. The chain recombines TRBV19 with TRBJ1-2; D possibly corresponds to TRBD1 (6 bases). The ends were cut back, 8 bases at V and 4 bases at J, with 14 bases in the middle. The V gene's germline CDR1 is LNHDA and CDR2 SQIVND (reference sequence). This CDR3 has 13 amino acids. CDR3 nucleotides: TGTGCCAGTGCAGGGACACCGCCCTATGGCTACACCTTC. Translating gives CASAGTPPYGYTF.

This clonotype was seen at least ten times. The V and J genes are TRBV29-1 and TRBJ1-1; the D is unclear. Per germline, CDR1 SQVTM and CDR2 ANQGSEA. The CDR3 spans 14 residues. Trimming removed 7 bases at V and 5 bases at J, with 20 bases between. The CDR3 loop is CSGKLVGEGTEAFF. CDR3 nucleotide sequence: TGCAGCGGAAAACTTGTGGGCGAAGGAACTGAAGCTTTCTTT.

This clonotype was seen repeatedly, ten times or more. V usage is TRBV20-1 and J usage is TRBJ2-3; the D is unclear. The CDR3 is made up of 14 amino acids. Trimming took off 3 bases at V and 2 bases at J, with 12 bases between the two ends. Germline V gene lookup returns CDR1 DFQATT and CDR2 SNEGSKA (reference sequence). The CDR3 region is CSARPRPNTDTQYF. CDR3 sequence (DNA): TGCAGTGCTAGGCCCAGACCCAACACAGATACGCAGTATTTT.

This clonotype was seen many times. The chain is built from TRBV12-3 or TRBV12-4 and TRBJ1-5; D is unclear. This CDR3 comprises 14 residues. Trimming left V 6 bases short and J 4 bases short, with 13 bases between. The CDR3: CASSPGLVNQPQHF. Here the CDR3 DNA reads TGTGCCAGCAGCCCTGGACTCGTTAATCAGCCCCAGCATTTT.

This clonotype has at least ten counts. This rearrangement joins TRBV7-6 to TRBJ2-5; D perhaps matches TRBD1 (6 bases). Germline V gene data show CDR1 as SGHVS and CDR2 as FNYEAQ. Trimming stripped 5 bases from V and 5 bases from J, with 9 bases between. The CDR3 length is 12 residues. The CDR3 DNA reads as TGTGCCAGCAGCCACAGGGTTGAGACCCAGTACTTC. Translation gives CASSHRVETQYF.